The present entry profiles one T cell receptor beta chain with its context. What it binds is not known. These data belong to a study of regulatory T cells in long-lasting Graves disease. Study-level points and caveats: There was favoring of TRBV28, TRBJ1-2 and TRBJ2-5 in persistent disease.

Arm-PCR of CDR3 regions and iRepertoire HTBI primers were used to build TCR beta libraries. As processed by the authors: Identified across the samples were approximately 60 TRBV segments and about 15 TRBJ segments. A single record per CDR3 protein comes from TCRdb applying MiXCR to the multiplex PCR reads. TCRdb's processing, not the authors', yielded these V and J calls. Among a few hundred thousand distinct CDR3 sequences listed, 20% to 25% were seen once. CDR1 is MNHEY, CDR2 SVGAGI, per germline. This CDR3 comprises 17 residues. The V gene lost 0 bases and the J gene lost 4 bases, with 18 bases spanning the gap. Described time point: persistent/refractory GD, antithyroid drugs over 5 years with positive TRAb. Making the TCR library involved RNA that had been extracted from PBMCs. A peripheral blood sample, around 8.5 milliliters in volume, was drawn into EDTA tubes.

The gene calls are TRBV6-5 and TRBJ1-2; D uncertain. Sequenced material: peripheral blood mononuclear cells (PBMCs), taken when the disease was refractory, from a patient treated with antithyroid drugs. The receptor was isolated from a woman aged 40 to 50 with Graves disease. Written as DNA, the CDR3 is TGTGCCAGCAGTTACTCGGTGACTTTAAGTAGCGTCTATGGCTACACCTTC. Its translation is CASSYSVTLSSVYGYTF.